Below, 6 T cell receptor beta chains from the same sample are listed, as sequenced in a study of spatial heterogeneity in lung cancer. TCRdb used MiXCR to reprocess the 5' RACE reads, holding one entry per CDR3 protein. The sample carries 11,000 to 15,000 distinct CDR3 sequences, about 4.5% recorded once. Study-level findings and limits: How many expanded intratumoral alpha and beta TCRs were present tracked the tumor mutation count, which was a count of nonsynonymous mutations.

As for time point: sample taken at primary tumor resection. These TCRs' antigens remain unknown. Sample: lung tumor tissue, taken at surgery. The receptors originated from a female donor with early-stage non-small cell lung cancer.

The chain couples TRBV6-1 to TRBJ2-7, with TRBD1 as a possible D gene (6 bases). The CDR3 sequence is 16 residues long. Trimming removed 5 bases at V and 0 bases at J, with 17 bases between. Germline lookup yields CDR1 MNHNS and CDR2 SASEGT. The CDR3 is CASSFDRLPSSYEQYF. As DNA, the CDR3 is TGTGCCAGCAGTTTTGACAGGCTCCCGAGCTCCTACGAGCAGTACTTC.

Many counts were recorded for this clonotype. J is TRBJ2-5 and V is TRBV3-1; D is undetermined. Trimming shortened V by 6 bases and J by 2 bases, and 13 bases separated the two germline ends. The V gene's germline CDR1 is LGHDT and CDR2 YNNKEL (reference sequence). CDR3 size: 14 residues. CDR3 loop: CASRYRGVQETQYF. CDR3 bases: TGTGCCAGCAGGTATCGTGGGGTACAAGAGACCCAGTACTTC.

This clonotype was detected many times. DNA of the CDR3: TGTGCCAGCAGCTTGGATGTGACAGGGAATTACGAGCAGTACTTC. Translation gives CASSLDVTGNYEQYF. The V call is TRBV5-4, the J call TRBJ2-7; 7 nucleotides agree with TRBD1. The CDR3 sequence is 15 residues long. The V gene end was trimmed by 0 bases and the J gene end by 4 bases; junction bases not matched to a gene: 7. The germline V gene encodes CDR1 SGHNT and CDR2 YYREEE (reference sequence).

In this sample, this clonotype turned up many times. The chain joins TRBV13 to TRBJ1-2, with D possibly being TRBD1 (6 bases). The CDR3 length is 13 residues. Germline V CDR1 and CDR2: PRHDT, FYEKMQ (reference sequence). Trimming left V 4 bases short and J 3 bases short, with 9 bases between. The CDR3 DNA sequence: TGTGCCAGCAGCTCGGACAGCCACTATGGCTACACCTTC. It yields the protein CASSSDSHYGYTF.

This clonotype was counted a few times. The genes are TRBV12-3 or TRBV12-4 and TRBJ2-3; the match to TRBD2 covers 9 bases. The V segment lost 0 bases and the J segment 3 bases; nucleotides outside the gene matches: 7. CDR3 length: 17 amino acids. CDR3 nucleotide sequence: TGTGCCAGCAGTTTAGCGCTAACTAGCGGGCTGACAGATACGCAGTATTTT. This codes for CASSLALTSGLTDTQYF.

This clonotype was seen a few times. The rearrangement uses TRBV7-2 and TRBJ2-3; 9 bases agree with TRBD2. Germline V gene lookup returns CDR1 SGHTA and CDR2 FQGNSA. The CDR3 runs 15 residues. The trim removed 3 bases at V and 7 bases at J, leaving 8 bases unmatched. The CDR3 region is CASSFTSGGFYTQYF. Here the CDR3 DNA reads TGTGCCAGCAGCTTTACCAGCGGGGGGTTTTATACGCAGTATTTT.